Below, 18 T cell receptor beta chains from the same sample are listed, as sequenced in a study of breast tumors, draining lymph nodes, adjacent tissues. TCRdb itself ran the multiplex PCR reads through MiXCR, one entry per CDR3 protein. Here the sample spans approximately 23,000 distinct CDR3 sequences, over 60% being singletons. Source material: tumor-adjacent breast tissue. Receptors originate from a female donor with breast cancer. Some clones in this sample may be carry-over from other donors' samples.

This clonotype is a singleton in its sample. This chain joins TRBV7-6 and TRBJ1-6, with TRBD1 identical over 7 bases. Germline CDR1 is SGHVS and CDR2 is FNYEAQ. The CDR3 length is 17 residues. Germline trimming cut 5 bases from V and 7 bases from J; bases unmatched to any gene: 14. As DNA, the CDR3 is TGTGCCAGCAGCCCCGGCAAGCGACAGGGCGGGAATTCACCCCTCCACTTT. Translated: CASSPGKRQGGNSPLHF.

By its share, this clonotype is medium-sized. This chain joins TRBV7-3 and TRBJ2-3; D call uncertain. The V and J ends lost 5 bases and 2 bases respectively, with 8 bases between them. CDR1 is SGHTA, CDR2 FQGTGA, per germline. There are 13 residues in the CDR3. CDR3 DNA sequence: TGTGCCAGCAGCACGACCAACACAGATACGCAGTATTTT. As protein: CASSTTNTDTQYF.

This clonotype counts as medium-sized. The chain uses TRBV24-1 and TRBJ2-7; the D is unclear. V gave up 0 bases and J gave up 0 bases, with 11 bases separating them. CDR3 size: 16 residues. Per the germline V gene, CDR1 is KGHDR and CDR2 is SFDVKD. The CDR3 DNA reads as TGTGCCACCAGTGATTTGAAGGCCATAAGCTCCTACGAGCAGTACTTC. Its protein product is CATSDLKAISSYEQYF.

The chain carries TRBV29-1 and TRBJ2-3; 8 nucleotides line up with TRBD2. Germline V gene sequence: CDR1 SQVTM, CDR2 ANQGSEA. Germline trimming cut 1 base from V and 2 bases from J; bases unmatched to any gene: 11. The CDR3 extends over 17 amino acids. For the CDR3, the DNA is TGCAGCGTTGAAGGGGCGAGCGGGAGAAGAAACACAGATACGCAGTATTTT. It translates to CSVEGASGRRNTDTQYF.

This clonotype was picked up one time. This sequence joins TRBV7-9 and TRBJ1-3; D might be TRBD1 (5 bases). V dropped 4 bases and J dropped 4 bases, with 11 bases sitting between them. CDR3 size: 14 residues. The germline gives CDR1 SEHNR, CDR2 FQNEAQ (reference sequence). CDR3 protein: CASSWGGDGNTIYF. The CDR3 DNA reads as TGTGCCAGCAGCTGGGGGGGGGACGGAAACACCATATATTTT.

The chain combines TRBV7-6 with TRBJ1-6; no definite D call. Trimming removed 0 bases from V and 7 bases from J, with 4 bases in between. This CDR3 contains 13 residues. Germline CDR1 is SGHVS and CDR2 is FNYEAQ. The CDR3 DNA follows: TGTGCCAGCAGCTTAGCGTGGAATTCACCCCTCCACTTT. This encodes CASSLAWNSPLHF.

This clonotype was seen a few times. J is TRBJ2-5 and V is TRBV19, with TRBD2 matching 14 bases. CDR3 length: 15 amino acids. The V gene's germline CDR1 is LNHDA and CDR2 SQIVND (reference sequence). V gave up 4 bases and J gave up 5 bases; unmatched junction bases: 3. The CDR3 coding sequence is TGTGCCAGTAGTACCGGGACTAGCGGGAGTGAGACCCAGTACTTC. Protein sequence: CASSTGTSGSETQYF.

The CDR3, as DNA: TGTGCCAGCAGCTTGGGCCTCGGGACCATTTTAGAGCAGTACTTC. Translation gives CASSLGLGTILEQYF. The chain uses TRBV5-5 and TRBJ2-7; TRBD1 or TRBD2 may be the D gene (5 bases each). Trimming shortened V by 0 bases and J by 7 bases, and 17 bases separated the two germline ends. Germline CDR1 and CDR2: SGHKS and YYEKEE (reference sequence). This CDR3 has 15 amino acids.

This chain joins TRBV6-1 and TRBJ2-7, with 12 bases identical to TRBD2. The CDR3 extends over 15 amino acids. Germline assignment: CDR1 MNHNS and CDR2 SASEGT. The ends lost 6 bases at V and 7 bases at J; junction bases unmatched: 10. The CDR3 sequence: CASRPTSGRPEEQYF. The CDR3 DNA reads TGTGCCAGCAGACCTACTAGCGGGAGGCCGGAGGAGCAGTACTTC.

The chain combines TRBV6-2 or TRBV6-3 with TRBJ1-4, with no clear D. The germline V gene encodes CDR1 MNHEY and CDR2 SVGEGT. This CDR3 contains 11 residues. V was trimmed by 6 bases and J by 8 bases, leaving 7 bases between them. CDR3 bases: TGTGCCAGCAGAGACCCGGAAAAACTGTTTTTT. The encoded protein is CASRDPEKLFF.

The chain links TRBV20-1 to TRBJ2-7, with a possible D match to TRBD1 (6 bases). V lost 0 bases and J lost 3, with 15 bases in between. This CDR3 comprises 15 residues. The germline CDR1 and CDR2 sequences are DFQATT and SNEGSKA (reference sequence). CDR3 bases: TGCAGTGCTAGAGATTGGCCAGGGGCCCACTACGAGCAGTACTTC. Translation: CSARDWPGAHYEQYF.

V and J are TRBV20-1 and TRBJ2-3; D ambiguous. CDR3 length: 15 residues. Between the trimmed V and J ends, which lost 1 base and 0 bases, there was a span of 11 bases. Germline V gene data show CDR1 as DFQATT and CDR2 as SNEGSKA (reference sequence). The CDR3 protein is CSARVPIPSTDTQYF. CDR3 DNA sequence: TGCAGTGCTAGAGTTCCGATCCCCAGCACAGATACGCAGTATTTT.

This clonotype occurred many times. The CDR3 here is CASSPSREPNEQFF. The CDR3, as DNA: TGTGCCAGCTCACCAAGCAGAGAACCAAATGAGCAGTTCTTC. The V call is TRBV18, the J call TRBJ2-1; D is ambiguous. Trimming pared 2 bases from V and 7 bases from J, leaving 12 bases between. This CDR3 is 14 amino acids long. Germline V lookup: CDR1 KGHSH, CDR2 LQKENI.

The chain links TRBV6-1 to TRBJ2-1; 9 nucleotides align to TRBD2. The CDR3 contains 15 residues. The V gene end was trimmed by 5 bases and the J gene end by 8 bases; junction bases not matched to a gene: 10. Germline loops: CDR1 MNHNS, CDR2 SASEGT. The CDR3 bases are TGTGCCAGCAGTCCAATAGCGGGAGTTTGGTATGAGCAGTTCTTC. Residues: CASSPIAGVWYEQFF.

The chain is built from TRBV6-1 and TRBJ2-2, with 8 bases matching TRBD1. Germline V gene lookup returns CDR1 MNHNS and CDR2 SASEGT. The length of the CDR3 is 16 residues. V shed 4 bases and J 1 base; nucleotides not matched to a gene: 5. This CDR3 is CASSVRDRMNTGELFF. In nucleotides, the CDR3 is TGTGCCAGCAGTGTCCGGGACAGGATGAACACCGGGGAGCTGTTTTTT.

CDR3 DNA: TGTGCCAGCAGTGTTGGAGGGGGCTCCTACAATGAGCAGTTCTTC. Amino acid sequence: CASSVGGGSYNEQFF. V gene TRBV6-1 combines with J gene TRBJ2-1; either TRBD1 or TRBD2 may fit D (6 bases each). The CDR3 consists of 15 residues. With 4 bases removed from V and 0 bases from J, the gap between germline ends came to 10 bases. Germline V lookup: CDR1 MNHNS, CDR2 SASEGT.

This rearrangement joins TRBV25-1 to TRBJ2-7; no firm D call. CDR3 size: 12 residues. Germline CDR1 MGHDK, CDR2 SYGVNS. V was trimmed by 7 bases and J by 1 base, leaving 8 bases between them. The CDR3 is CASIDSSYEQYF. The CDR3 nucleotides read TGTGCCAGCATTGACTCATCCTACGAGCAGTACTTC.

This clonotype was counted only a few times. The V and J genes are TRBV20-1 and TRBJ2-5; TRBD2 matches 9 bases. Germline lookup yields CDR1 DFQATT and CDR2 SNEGSKA (reference sequence). This CDR3 has 16 residues. Trimming at V came to 1 base and at J to 5 bases, leaving 11 bases not matched to a gene. CDR3 protein: CSARGISGSPSETQYF. CDR3 in DNA: TGCAGTGCTAGAGGTATTAGCGGGAGCCCATCCGAGACCCAGTACTTC.